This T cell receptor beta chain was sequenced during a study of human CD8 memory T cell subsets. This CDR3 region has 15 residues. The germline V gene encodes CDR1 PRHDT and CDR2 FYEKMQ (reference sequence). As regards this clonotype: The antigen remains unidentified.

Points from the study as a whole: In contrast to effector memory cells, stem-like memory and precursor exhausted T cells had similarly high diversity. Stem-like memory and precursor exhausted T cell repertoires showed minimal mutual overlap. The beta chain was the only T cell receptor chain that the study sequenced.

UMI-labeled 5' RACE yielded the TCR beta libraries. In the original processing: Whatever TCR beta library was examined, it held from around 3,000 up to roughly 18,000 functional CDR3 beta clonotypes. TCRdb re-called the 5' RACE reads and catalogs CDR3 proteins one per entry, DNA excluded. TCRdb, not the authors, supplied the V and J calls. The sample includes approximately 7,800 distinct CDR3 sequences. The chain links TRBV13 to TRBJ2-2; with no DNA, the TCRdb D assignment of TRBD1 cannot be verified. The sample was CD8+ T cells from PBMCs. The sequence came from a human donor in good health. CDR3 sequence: CASSTDRGRTGELFF. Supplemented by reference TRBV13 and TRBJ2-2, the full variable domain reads AAGVIQSPRHLIKEKRETATLKCYPIPRHDTVYWYQQGPGQDPQFLISFYEKMQSDKGSIPDRFSAQQFSDYHSELNMSSLELGDSALYFCASSTDRGRTGELFFGEGSRLTVL.